This is a list of T cell receptor beta chains from one sample in a study of beta chain features in type 1 diabetes. Using immunoSEQ multiplex PCR, the repertoire was profiled, and TCRdb retains in-frame clones only, with some absent. The table lists 50,000 or so clones, just under 45% of them singletons, with over 0.1% in the top ten. Sequenced input: stem cell memory CD4+ T cells from blood. The origin of the receptors is a man aged 30 to 45 with type 1 diabetes. Each CDR3 is given with its conserved first and last residue. The D gene is left open where the match is weak. Clone sizes are given selectively: once, few, many, or a class where the clone is expanded.

J,size,D,V,DNA,CDR3
TRBJ2-7,.,.,TRBV5-1,TGCGCCAGCAGCCTCTCGACAAGCTACGAGCAGTACTTC,CASSLSTSYEQYF
TRBJ2-7,.,.,TRBV18,TGTGCCAGCTCACCTTACCGACACGACGAGCAGTACTTC,CASSPYRHDEQYF
TRBJ2-1,few,TRBD2,TRBV5-1,TGCGCCAGCAGCTTGACGGGAGGCGTGTATGAGCAGTTCTTC,CASSLTGGVYEQFF
TRBJ1-5,.,.,TRBV7-2,TGTGCCAGCAGTCTCAGGGGATGGGAGCCCCAGCATTTT,CASSLRGWEPQHF
TRBJ1-4,once,.,TRBV7-6,TGTGCCAGCAGTTCCTCTTGGACAATTGAAAAACTGTTTTTT,CASSSSWTIEKLFF
TRBJ2-3,.,TRBD2,TRBV28,TGTGCCAGCATAACCCGGCGGGAGGGCACAGATACGCAGTATTTT,CASITRREGTDTQYF
TRBJ2-1,.,TRBD2,TRBV23-1,TGCGCCAGCAGTCAAGCCAATCTAGCGGGAGGGCCCGATGAGCAGTTCTTC,CASSQANLAGGPDEQFF
TRBJ2-5,.,.,TRBV7-9,TGTGCCAGCAGCTTACCGGGTGCGGAAGAGACCCAGTACTTC,CASSLPGAEETQYF
TRBJ1-1,few,.,TRBV7-9,TGTGCCAGCACCGCTAGATGGGGGCTTAACGCTGAAGCTTTCTTT,CASTARWGLNAEAFF
TRBJ2-1,few,.,TRBV28,TGTGCCAGCAGTTTTCGGCAGGCGTCCTACAATGAGCAGTTCTTC,CASSFRQASYNEQFF
TRBJ2-7,.,TRBD2,TRBV7-2,TGTGCCAGCAGCTTGACTAGCGGGAGAGGGGAGACCTACGAGCAGTACTTC,CASSLTSGRGETYEQYF
TRBJ1-2,few,.,TRBV7-2,TGTGCCAGCAGCACACCTCCTTCAACGGGCTACACCTTC,CASSTPPSTGYTF
TRBJ2-7,.,TRBD2,TRBV15,TGTGCCACCAGTAAGTTCCTTCCGGGACTAGCAGGGCACGAGCAGTACTTC,CATSKFLPGLAGHEQYF
TRBJ2-7,.,.,TRBV5-5,TGTGCCAGCAACCTCCGGGACTCGGCGTACGAGCAGTACTTC,CASNLRDSAYEQYF
TRBJ2-5,.,.,TRBV5-1,TGCGCCAGCAGCTTAAGAGTAGAAGAGACCCAGTACTTC,CASSLRVEETQYF
TRBJ2-1,few,.,TRBV7-6,TGTGCCAGCAGCTTACAGGCCAATGAGCAGTTCTTC,CASSLQANEQFF
TRBJ1-5,.,.,TRBV6-1,TGTGCCAGCAGTACTCAGGGTAATCAGCCCCAGCATTTT,CASSTQGNQPQHF
TRBJ2-5,.,.,TRBV6-5,TGTGCCAGCAGTCGTAGCGTTGGGGAGACCCAGTACTTC,CASSRSVGETQYF
TRBJ2-4,few,.,TRBV5-4,TGTGCCAGCAGCCAAGATAGGCGCGGAAACATTCAGTACTTC,CASSQDRRGNIQYF
TRBJ1-2,few,.,TRBV7-9,TGTGCCAGCGGAAAGGACGGACTACCTAACTATGGCTACACCTTC,CASGKDGLPNYGYTF
TRBJ1-2,.,TRBD1,TRBV18,TGTGCCAGCTCACCGGGACAGGGGTTCGGCTATGGCTACACCTTC,CASSPGQGFGYGYTF
TRBJ1-5,.,TRBD1,TRBV6-1,TGTGCCAGCAGCGGACAGGTTAGCAATCAGCCCCAGCATTTT,CASSGQVSNQPQHF
TRBJ1-2,.,.,TRBV27,TGTGCCAGCAGTCTCGCAGTCAACTATGGCTACACCTTC,CASSLAVNYGYTF
TRBJ2-5,few,.,TRBV5-1,TGCGCCAGCAGCTTGGCTGGCGAGGGCCAGTACTTC,CASSLAGEGQYF
TRBJ2-5,once,.,TRBV5-6,TGTGCCAGCAGCTTTCGGGAGACCCAGTACTTC,CASSFRETQYF
TRBJ2-3,.,TRBD1,TRBV7-9,TGTGCCAGCAGATCGACAGGGGAGGCAGATACGCAGTATTTT,CASRSTGEADTQYF
TRBJ2-1,few,.,TRBV19,TGTGCCAGTAGTATGGCAGGTTACAATGAGCAGTTCTTC,CASSMAGYNEQFF
TRBJ2-1,.,TRBD1,TRBV7-3,TGTGCCAGCAGCCCGACGGGGACAGGTAACAATGAGCAGTTCTTC,CASSPTGTGNNEQFF
TRBJ1-5,.,.,TRBV18,TGTGCCAGCTCACCAGGGGCGGCGGGGAATCAGCCCCAGCATTTT,CASSPGAAGNQPQHF
TRBJ1-1,.,TRBD1,TRBV29-1,TGCAGCGGTAGGGAAGGGGGCGAAGCTTTCTTT,CSGREGGEAFF
TRBJ1-2,few,.,TRBV18,TGTGCCAGCTCACGAGAGGGACAAAGTGGCGGCTACACCTTC,CASSREGQSGGYTF
TRBJ1-5,.,.,TRBV6-5,TGTGCCAGCAGTCGGACATCCAATCAGCCCCAGCATTTT,CASSRTSNQPQHF
TRBJ2-3,few,TRBD2,TRBV5-1,TGCGCCAGCGCCTTTAGACTAGCGGGAGGGACAAGCACAGATACGCAGTATTTT,CASAFRLAGGTSTDTQYF
TRBJ2-1,.,.,TRBV2,TGTGCCACTCTGGGGGCATTACAGTTGGTGAATGAGCAGTTCTTC,CATLGALQLVNEQFF
TRBJ2-1,.,TRBD2,TRBV5-1,TGCGCCAGCAGCTTGGAAGATCCGGGACTAGCGGGAGGCTCCTACAATGAGCAGTTCTTC,CASSLEDPGLAGGSYNEQFF
TRBJ2-7,.,TRBD2,TRBV7-6,TGTGCCAGCAGCACCAGACCGGGAGGCACCTACGAGCAGTACTTC,CASSTRPGGTYEQYF
TRBJ2-7,few,.,TRBV29-1,TGCAGCGTCAGGAGGGCTTCCTACGAGCAGTACTTC,CSVRRASYEQYF
TRBJ2-1,.,TRBD1,TRBV6-5,TGTGCCAGCAGCCGCAGGGGGCTAGGAAGGACTGAGCAGTTCTTC,CASSRRGLGRTEQFF
TRBJ2-5,few,.,TRBV5-1,TGCGCCAGCAGGGGTGGACAGACAGAGACCCAGTACTTC,CASRGGQTETQYF
TRBJ2-1,.,.,TRBV9,TGTGCCAGCAGCCAGGGGGGCAGGAATGAGCAGTTCTTC,CASSQGGRNEQFF
TRBJ2-2,.,.,TRBV18,TGTGCCAGCTCACCAAGGCAGGGGTACACCGGGGAGCTGTTTTTT,CASSPRQGYTGELFF
TRBJ1-2,.,TRBD1,TRBV5-1,TGCGCCAGCAGCCTCAGGGGGTTAAATGGCTACACCTTC,CASSLRGLNGYTF
TRBJ2-3,.,TRBD2,TRBV4-1,TGCGCCAGCAGCCTAGGGGCGGGGGGGACTAGCGGGAGAGATACGCAGTATTTT,CASSLGAGGTSGRDTQYF
TRBJ2-5,few,.,TRBV5-4,TGTGCCAGCAGCTTGGGCCCCGGTCTAGGAGTCAGAGAGACCCAGTACTTC,CASSLGPGLGVRETQYF
TRBJ1-2,few,.,TRBV6-6,TGTGCCAGCAGTTCCCTCAGGGTACAGACTGATGGCTACACCTTC,CASSSLRVQTDGYTF
TRBJ1-5,.,.,TRBV7-8,TGTGCCAGCAGCTTAGTCCAGGCCGGGGGTCAGCCCCAGCATTTT,CASSLVQAGGQPQHF
TRBJ2-7,.,TRBD1,TRBV5-1,TGCGCCAGCAGCTTACAGGGGGCTAGATCCTACGAGCAGTACTTC,CASSLQGARSYEQYF
TRBJ2-5,.,TRBD1,TRBV10-3,TGTGCCACGGGACAGCTCCAAGAGACCCAGTACTTC,CATGQLQETQYF
TRBJ2-1,few,TRBD2,TRBV27,TGTGCCAGCAGTCGGTGGGTAGCGGGAAATGAGCAGTTCTTC,CASSRWVAGNEQFF